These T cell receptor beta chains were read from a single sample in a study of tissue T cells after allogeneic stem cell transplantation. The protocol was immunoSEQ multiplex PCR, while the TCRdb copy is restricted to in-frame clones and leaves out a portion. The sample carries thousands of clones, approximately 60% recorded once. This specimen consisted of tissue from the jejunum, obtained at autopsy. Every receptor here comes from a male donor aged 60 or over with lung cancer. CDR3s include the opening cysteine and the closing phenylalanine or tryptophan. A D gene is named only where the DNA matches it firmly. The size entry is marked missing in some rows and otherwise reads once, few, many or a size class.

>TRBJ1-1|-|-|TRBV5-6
TGTGCCAGCAGCTTACGCGGAACTGAGGCTTTCTTT
CASSLRGTEAFF
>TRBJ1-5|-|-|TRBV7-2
TGTGCCAGCAGCCAGACCCGGGGTCAGCCCCAGCATTTT
CASSQTRGQPQHF
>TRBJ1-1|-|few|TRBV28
TGTGCCACCACGCGGCTCTTGGGAGCTTTCTTT
CATTRLLGAFF
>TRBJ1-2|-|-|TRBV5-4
TGTGCCAGCAGCCCTAAGCCTAACTATGGCTACACCTTC
CASSPKPNYGYTF
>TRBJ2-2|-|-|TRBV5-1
TGCGCCAGCAGCCCAGACGGGAACACCGGGGAGCTGTTTTTT
CASSPDGNTGELFF
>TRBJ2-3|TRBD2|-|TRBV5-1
TGCGCCAGCAGCTTGGGGCCGGGGGGGCGTACAGATACGCAGTATTTT
CASSLGPGGRTDTQYF
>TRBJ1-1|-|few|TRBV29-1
TGCAGCGTTGAACGCGGGGGCACTGAAGCTTTCTTT
CSVERGGTEAFF
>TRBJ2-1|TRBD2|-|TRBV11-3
TGTGCCAGCAGCTTAGTAGTAGCGGGGGGCTACAATGAGCAGTTCTTC
CASSLVVAGGYNEQFF
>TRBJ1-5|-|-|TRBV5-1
TGCGCCAGCAGCTTGGCCGGGGGCGTCCAGCCCCAGCATTTT
CASSLAGGVQPQHF
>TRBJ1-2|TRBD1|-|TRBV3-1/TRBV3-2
TGTGCCAGCAGCCCCGACAGGGGGTATGGCTACACCTTC
CASSPDRGYGYTF
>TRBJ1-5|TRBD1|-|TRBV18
TGTGCCACCAAAGACAGGGGTTCAAATCAGCCCCAGCATTTT
CATKDRGSNQPQHF
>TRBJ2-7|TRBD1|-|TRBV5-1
TGCGCCAGCAGCTTGGTAACCGGGACAGGCTCCTACGAGCAGTACTTC
CASSLVTGTGSYEQYF
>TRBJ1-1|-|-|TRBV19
TGTGCCAGTAGTATATTCGGGTTGAACACTGAAGCTTTCTTT
CASSIFGLNTEAFF
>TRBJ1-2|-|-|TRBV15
TGTGCCACCAGCAGAGAGGCACAGCCCTATGGCTACACCTTC
CATSREAQPYGYTF
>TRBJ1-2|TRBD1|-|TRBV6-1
TGTGCCAGCAGTGAAGCCGCCTTTGGGACAGGGTATGGCTACACCTTC
CASSEAAFGTGYGYTF
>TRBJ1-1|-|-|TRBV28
TGTGCCAGCAGTTTTGGGGGGCGTACTGAAGCTTTCTTT
CASSFGGRTEAFF
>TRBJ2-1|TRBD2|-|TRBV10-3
TGTGCCATCAGTCGGACTAGCGGGAATTACAATGAGCAGTTCTTC
CAISRTSGNYNEQFF
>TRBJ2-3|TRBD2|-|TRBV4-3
TGCGCCAGCAGCCAAGAATCGGGGGGGACTACGCAGTATTTT
CASSQESGGTTQYF
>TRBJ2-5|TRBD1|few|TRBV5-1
TGCGCCAGCAGCTTGTGGCAGGGGGCTCAAGAGACCCAGTACTTC
CASSLWQGAQETQYF
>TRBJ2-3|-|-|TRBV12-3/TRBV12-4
TGTGCCAGCAGTTTGGAGGGGGGAGATACGCAGTATTTT
CASSLEGGDTQYF
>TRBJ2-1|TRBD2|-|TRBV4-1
TGCGCCAGCAGGCGGGAGGGCCTGGGGAATGAGCAGTTCTTC
CASRREGLGNEQFF
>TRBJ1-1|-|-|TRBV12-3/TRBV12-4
TGTGCCAGCAGTCCCGACGGTGAAGCTTTCTTT
CASSPDGEAFF
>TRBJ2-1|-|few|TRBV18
TGTGCCAGCTCACCAGAGGACTCACAATCGTACAATGAGCAGTTCTTC
CASSPEDSQSYNEQFF
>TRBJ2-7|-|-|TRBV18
TGTGCCAGCTCACCAGGAACCCAGGACGAGCAGTACTTC
CASSPGTQDEQYF
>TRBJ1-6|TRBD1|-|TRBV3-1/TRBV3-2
TGTGCCAGCAGCCAGGGGGCCGGACAGGGGAGAAAGGCACCCCTCCACTTT
CASSQGAGQGRKAPLHF
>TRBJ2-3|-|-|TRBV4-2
TGTGCCAGCAGCCAAGAAGAGGGACGCTACAGACCAGATACGCAGTATTTT
CASSQEEGRYRPDTQYF
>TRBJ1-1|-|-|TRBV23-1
TGCGCCAGTCCGCGGGGGCGAAGTACTGAAGCTTTCTTT
CASPRGRSTEAFF
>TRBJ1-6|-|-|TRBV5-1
TGCGCCAGCAGCCCGCGAGTTACCAGTGAGAATTCACCCCTCCACTTT
CASSPRVTSENSPLHF
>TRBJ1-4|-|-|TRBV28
TGTGCCAGCAACTATAGGACTGGGAGGAAGGAAAAACTGTTTTTT
CASNYRTGRKEKLFF
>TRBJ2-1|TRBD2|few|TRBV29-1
TGCAGCCTTGCAAGCGGGGGGGACCACAATGAGCAGTTCTTC
CSLASGGDHNEQFF
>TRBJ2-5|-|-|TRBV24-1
TGTGCCACCAGTTGGCAGACACAAGAGACCCAGTACTTC
CATSWQTQETQYF
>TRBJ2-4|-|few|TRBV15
TGTGCCACCAGCAGAGGGGGAATCGTCGAGGGGAACATTCAGTACTTC
CATSRGGIVEGNIQYF
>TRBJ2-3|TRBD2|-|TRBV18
TGTGCCAGCGCGCCGGAGGCGGGGGGGATGCATACGCAGTATTTT
CASAPEAGGMHTQYF
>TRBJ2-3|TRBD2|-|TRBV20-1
TGCAGTGCTAGTGGAAGCGGGGGGGCTACAGATACGCAGTATTTT
CSASGSGGATDTQYF
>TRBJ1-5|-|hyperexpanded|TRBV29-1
TGCAGCGCAAGGAACGGGGGTTCCAATCAGCCCCAGCATTTT
CSARNGGSNQPQHF
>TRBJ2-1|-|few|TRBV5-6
TGTGCCAGTCGAAGGGATATAACAGTTGGGGCCTACAATGAGCAGTTCTTC
CASRRDITVGAYNEQFF
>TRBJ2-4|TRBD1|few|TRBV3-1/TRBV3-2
TGTGCCAGCAGCCAAATGAACAGGGGAGAGGCCAAAAACATTCAGTACTTC
CASSQMNRGEAKNIQYF
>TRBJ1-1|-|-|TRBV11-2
TGTGCCAGCAGCTTAACGGAGTTCACTGAAGCTTTCTTT
CASSLTEFTEAFF
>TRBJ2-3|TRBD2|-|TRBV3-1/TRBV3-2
TGTGCCAGCAGCCAAGGACTAGCGGGCGCCACAGATACGCAGTATTTT
CASSQGLAGATDTQYF
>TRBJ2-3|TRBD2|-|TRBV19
TGTGCCAGTAGTGAGACTAGCGGCCCCACAGATACGCAGTATTTT
CASSETSGPTDTQYF
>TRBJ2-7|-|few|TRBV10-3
TGTGCCATCAGTGGGGCGGAGGGCAGGGACTACGAGCAGTACTTC
CAISGAEGRDYEQYF
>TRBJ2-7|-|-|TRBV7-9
TGTGCCAGCACCACAGGGCTTGGGGCCTACGAGCAGTACTTC
CASTTGLGAYEQYF
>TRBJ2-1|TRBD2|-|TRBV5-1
TGCGCCAGCAGGGCGCGGGGGGGCTCCTACAATGAGCAGTTCTTC
CASRARGGSYNEQFF
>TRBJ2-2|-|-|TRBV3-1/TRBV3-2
TGTGCCAGCAGCCCACAGGGACAGAACACCGGGGAGCTGTTTTTT
CASSPQGQNTGELFF